This T cell receptor beta chain was captured by sequencing in a study of blood T cell repertoires in COVID-19. Study at large: From the United States, Italy and Spain came samples of acute and convalescent COVID-19. Nucleic acid was either cDNA or gDNA, and it came from T cells, B-cell-depleted T cells, or PBMCs.

Unmatched junction bases numbered 12, after V lost 3 bases and J lost 5 bases. Germline V gene lookup returns CDR1 DFQATT and CDR2 SNEGSKA (reference sequence). This CDR3 is 16 amino acids long. Original handling: Estimated nucleated cell counts came from reference gene primer amplification. Profiling relied on immunoSEQ multiplex PCR, and the TCRdb table lists in-frame clones only, not all of them. For V, J and clone size, that table is used; D and trimming come from the DNA. This table has approximately 67,000 clones, around 87% appearing once. The sequencing input was peripheral blood. This clonotype originated in a man in his forties or fifties with active COVID-19. The V gene is TRBV20-1, the J gene TRBJ2-3; 9 bases align to TRBD2. Here the CDR3 reads CSASIAAGGGGDTQYF. As DNA, the CDR3 is TGCAGTGCTAGTATTGCAGCGGGAGGAGGTGGAGATACGCAGTATTTT.